The sequence of this T cell receptor (beta chain) was determined in a study of siplizumab effects on memory and regulatory T cells. General observations from the study: Siplizumab gave mappable alloreactive CD4+ clones an average Treg-derived fraction of approximately 64%, against around 25% in controls. The authors could not assign a naive or memory phenotype to roughly 75-96% of proliferating CD4+ or CD8+ clones. Alloreactive sequences traceable to unstimulated CD4+ memory cells were significantly reduced by siplizumab.

Data came from immunoSEQ multiplex PCR; TCRdb stores just in-frame clones and leaves some out. The sample records roughly 3,500 clones, around 57% being singletons. The CDR3 runs to 16 residues. The germline V gene encodes CDR1 SEHNR and CDR2 FQNEAQ (reference sequence). The V and J ends lost 4 bases and 7 bases, in that order; junction bases with no gene match: 11. Cells of the mixed lymphocyte reaction were cocultured at 37 degrees C for over five days. Regarding this clone: What it binds is not known.

This TCR was recovered from a human donor in good health; the cells came from an allogeneic mixed lymphocyte reaction. Some clones in this sample may be carry-over from other donors' samples. The chain has TRBV7-9 and TRBJ1-5; 9 bases are shared with TRBD1. The sample taken for sequencing was CFSE-low (dividing) CD8+ T cells sorted from an allogeneic mixed lymphocyte reaction. As DNA, the CDR3 is TGTGCCAGCAGCTCAAACCGGGACAGGGTTGACCAGCCCCAGCATTTT. Translating it yields CASSSNRDRVDQPQHF.